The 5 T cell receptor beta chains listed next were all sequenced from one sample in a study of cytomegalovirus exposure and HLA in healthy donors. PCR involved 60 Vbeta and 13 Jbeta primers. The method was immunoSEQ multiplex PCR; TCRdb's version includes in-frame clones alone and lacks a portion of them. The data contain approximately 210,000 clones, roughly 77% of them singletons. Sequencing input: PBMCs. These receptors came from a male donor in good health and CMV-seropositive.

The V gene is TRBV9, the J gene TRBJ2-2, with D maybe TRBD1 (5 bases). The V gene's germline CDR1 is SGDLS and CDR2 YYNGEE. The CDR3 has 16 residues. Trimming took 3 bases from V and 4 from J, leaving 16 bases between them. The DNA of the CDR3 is TGTGCCAGCAGCGCAACCAGAAGACAGACCACCGGGGAGCTGTTTTTT. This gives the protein CASSATRRQTTGELFF.

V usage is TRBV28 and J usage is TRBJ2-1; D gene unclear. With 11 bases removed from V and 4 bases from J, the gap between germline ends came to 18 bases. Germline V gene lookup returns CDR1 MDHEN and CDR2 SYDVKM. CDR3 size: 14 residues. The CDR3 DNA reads TGTGCCGTAAACTCAATGGAGTATTACAATGAGCAGTTCTTC. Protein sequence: CAVNSMEYYNEQFF.

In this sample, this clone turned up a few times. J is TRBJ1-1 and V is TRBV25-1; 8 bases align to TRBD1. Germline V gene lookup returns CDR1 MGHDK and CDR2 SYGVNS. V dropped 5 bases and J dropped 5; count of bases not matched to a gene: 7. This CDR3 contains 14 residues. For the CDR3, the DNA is TGTGCCAGCAGTACTCAGGGGGCGCTTACTGAAGCTTTCTTT. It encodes CASSTQGALTEAFF. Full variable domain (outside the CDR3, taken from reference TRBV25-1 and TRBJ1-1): EADIYQTPRYLVIGTGKKITLECSQTMGHDKMYWYQQDPGMELHLIHYSYGVNSTEKGDLSSESTVSRIRTEHFPLTLESARPSHTSQYLCASSTQGALTEAFFGQGTRLTVV.

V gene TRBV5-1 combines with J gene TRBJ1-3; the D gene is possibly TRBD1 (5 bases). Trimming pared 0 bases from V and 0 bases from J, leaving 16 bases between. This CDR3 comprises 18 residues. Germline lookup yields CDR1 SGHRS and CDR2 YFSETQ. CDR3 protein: CASSLGQVGLSSGNTIYF. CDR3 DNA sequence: TGCGCCAGCAGCTTGGGTCAGGTGGGGCTTAGCTCTGGAAACACCATATATTTT.

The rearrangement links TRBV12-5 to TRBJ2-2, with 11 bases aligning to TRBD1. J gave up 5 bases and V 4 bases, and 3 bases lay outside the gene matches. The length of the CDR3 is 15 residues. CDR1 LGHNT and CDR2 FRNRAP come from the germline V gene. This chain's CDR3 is CASGSDRGLTGELFF. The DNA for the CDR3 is TGTGCTAGTGGTTCGGACAGGGGGCTTACCGGGGAGCTGTTTTTT.